This TCR beta chain was recorded in a study of T cells in Graves' hyperthyroidism and ophthalmopathy. Study-wide background: Before any treatment, at initial diagnosis, peripheral blood was collected.

CDR1 and CDR2 from the germline V gene are LGHNA and YSLEER. This CDR3 spans 19 amino acids. V was clipped by 1 base and J by 3 bases, with 24 bases between them. What was amplified from RNA transcripts were TCR beta CDR3 regions. Using the HTBI primer set, a first-round RT-PCR was run on the TCR CDR3. Each CDR3 protein gets one entry after TCRdb re-called the multiplex PCR reads with MiXCR. The sample consists of around 760,000 distinct CDR3 sequences, roughly a third of them appearing once. This clonotype was picked up a small number of times. Sequenced: blood. The chain is built from TRBV4-3 and TRBJ1-2; D might be TRBD1 (5 bases). The sequence derives from a woman aged 40 to 50 with Graves' hyperthyroidism. CDR3: CASSQVYPHGAGDDYGYTF. CDR3 nucleotide sequence: TGCGCCAGCAGCCAAGTTTATCCCCACGGGGCGGGGGACGACTATGGCTACACCTTC.